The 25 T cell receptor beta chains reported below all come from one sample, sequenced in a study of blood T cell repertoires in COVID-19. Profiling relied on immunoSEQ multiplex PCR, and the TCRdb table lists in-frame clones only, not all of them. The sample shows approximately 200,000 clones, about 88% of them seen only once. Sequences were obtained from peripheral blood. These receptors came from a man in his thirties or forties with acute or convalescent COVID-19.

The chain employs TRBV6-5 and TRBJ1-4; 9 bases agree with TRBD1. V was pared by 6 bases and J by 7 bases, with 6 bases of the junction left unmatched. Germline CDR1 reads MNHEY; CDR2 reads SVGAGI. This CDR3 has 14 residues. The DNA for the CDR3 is TGTGCCAGCAGCCCCGGGACAGGGACTGAAAAACTGTTTTTT. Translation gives CASSPGTGTEKLFF.

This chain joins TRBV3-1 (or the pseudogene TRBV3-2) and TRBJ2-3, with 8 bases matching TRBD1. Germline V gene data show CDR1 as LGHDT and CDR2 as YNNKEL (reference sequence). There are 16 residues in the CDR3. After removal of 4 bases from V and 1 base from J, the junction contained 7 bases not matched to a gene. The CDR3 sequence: CASSPGQGARTDTQYF. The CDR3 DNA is TGTGCCAGCAGCCCCGGACAGGGAGCTCGCACAGATACGCAGTATTTT.

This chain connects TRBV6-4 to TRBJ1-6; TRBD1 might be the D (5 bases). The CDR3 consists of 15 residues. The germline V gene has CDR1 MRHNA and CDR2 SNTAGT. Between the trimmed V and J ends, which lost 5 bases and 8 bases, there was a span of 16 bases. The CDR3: CASSPTRGRDSPLHF. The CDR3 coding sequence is TGTGCCAGCAGTCCGACAAGGGGCCGGGATTCACCCCTCCACTTT.

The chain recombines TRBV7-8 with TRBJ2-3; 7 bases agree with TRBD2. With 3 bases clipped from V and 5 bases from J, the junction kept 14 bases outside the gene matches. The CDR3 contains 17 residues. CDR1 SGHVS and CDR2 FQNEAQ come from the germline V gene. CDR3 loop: CASSFRNPGTNLDTQYF. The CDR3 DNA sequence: TGTGCCAGCAGCTTTCGAAACCCCGGGACTAATCTAGATACGCAGTATTTT. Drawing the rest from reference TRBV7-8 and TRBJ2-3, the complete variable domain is GAGVSQSPRYKVAKRGQDVALRCDPISGHVSLFWYQQALGQGPEFLTYFQNEAQLDKSGLPSDRFFAERPEGSVSTLKIQRTQQEDSAVYLCASSFRNPGTNLDTQYFGPGTRLTVL.

The CDR3 DNA is TGTGCCAGCAGGGGGACTTTTGAAACTATCTACGAGCAGTACTTC. This sequence encodes CASRGTFETIYEQYF. The chain has TRBV6-6 and TRBJ2-7; possible D gene TRBD2, 6 bases. The CDR3 is 15 amino acids. V was pared by 6 bases and J by 3 bases, with 18 bases between. Germline loops: CDR1 MNHNY, CDR2 SVGAGI (reference sequence).

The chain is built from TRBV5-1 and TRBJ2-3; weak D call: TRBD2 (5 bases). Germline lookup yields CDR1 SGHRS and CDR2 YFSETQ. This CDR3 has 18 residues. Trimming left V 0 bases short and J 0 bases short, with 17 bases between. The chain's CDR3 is CASSLARSAGLSTDTQYF. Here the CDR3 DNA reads TGCGCCAGCAGCTTGGCCCGTTCGGCAGGACTTAGCACAGATACGCAGTATTTT.

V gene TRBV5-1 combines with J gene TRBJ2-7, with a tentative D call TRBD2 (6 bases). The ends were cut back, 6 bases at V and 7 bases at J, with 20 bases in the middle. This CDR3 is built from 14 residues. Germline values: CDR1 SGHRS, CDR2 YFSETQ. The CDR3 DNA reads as TGCGCCAGCAATCGTGGAGGGGAAATGGGGGAGCAGTACTTC. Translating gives CASNRGGEMGEQYF.

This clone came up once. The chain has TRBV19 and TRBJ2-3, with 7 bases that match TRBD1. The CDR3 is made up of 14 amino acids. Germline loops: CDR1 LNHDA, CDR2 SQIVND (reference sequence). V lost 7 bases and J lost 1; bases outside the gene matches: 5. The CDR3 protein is CASNHGQGTDTQYF. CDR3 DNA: TGTGCCAGTAATCACGGACAGGGCACAGATACGCAGTATTTT.

DNA of the CDR3: TGTGCCAGCAGCCAAGCTAGTTCTTGGAGCGGGGGGCCTGGTGAGACCAACGTCCTGACTTTC. The encoded protein is CASSQASSWSGGPGETNVLTF. V is TRBV3-1 (or the pseudogene TRBV3-2) and J is TRBJ2-6, with 9 bases fitting TRBD2. The CDR3 is 21 residues long. Germline lookup yields CDR1 LGHDT and CDR2 YNNKEL (reference sequence). The V segment lost 1 base and the J segment 8 bases; nucleotides outside the gene matches: 21.

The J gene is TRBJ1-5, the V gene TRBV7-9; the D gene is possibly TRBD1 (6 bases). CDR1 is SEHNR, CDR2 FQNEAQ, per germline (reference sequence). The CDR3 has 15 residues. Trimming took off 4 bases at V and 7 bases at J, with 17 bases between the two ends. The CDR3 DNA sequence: TGTGCCAGCAGCTCATTCCGGGGGGCTCGGCAGCCCCAGCATTTT. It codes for CASSSFRGARQPQHF.

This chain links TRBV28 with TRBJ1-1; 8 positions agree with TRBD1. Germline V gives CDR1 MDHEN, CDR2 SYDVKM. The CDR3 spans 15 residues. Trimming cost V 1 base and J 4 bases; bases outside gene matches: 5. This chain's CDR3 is CASSLSGTGSTEAFF. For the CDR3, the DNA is TGTGCCAGCAGTTTATCAGGGACAGGCTCCACTGAAGCTTTCTTT.

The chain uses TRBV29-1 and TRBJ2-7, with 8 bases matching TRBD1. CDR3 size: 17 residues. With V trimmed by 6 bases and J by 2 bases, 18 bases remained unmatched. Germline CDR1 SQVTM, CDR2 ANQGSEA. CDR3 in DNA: TGCAGCGTCCTCAACCCCATCCGGGACAGGCGGACCTACGAGCAGTACTTC. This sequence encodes CSVLNPIRDRRTYEQYF.

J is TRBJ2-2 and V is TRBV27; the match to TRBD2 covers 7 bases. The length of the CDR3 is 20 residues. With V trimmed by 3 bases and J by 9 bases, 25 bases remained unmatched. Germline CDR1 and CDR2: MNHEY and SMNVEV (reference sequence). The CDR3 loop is CASSFWGGAFGQSLGRELFF. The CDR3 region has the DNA TGTGCCAGCAGTTTTTGGGGGGGAGCGTTCGGGCAGTCCCTCGGTAGGGAGCTGTTTTTT.

The CDR3 region is CASSPALSRNYEQYF. CDR3 nucleotide sequence: TGTGCCAGCAGCCCCGCGCTTAGCCGTAACTACGAGCAGTACTTC. V gene TRBV3-1 (or the pseudogene TRBV3-2) combines with J gene TRBJ2-7; D call uncertain. This CDR3 is built from 15 residues. Germline CDR1 LGHDT, CDR2 YNNKEL (reference sequence). With 4 bases removed from V and 3 bases from J, the gap between germline ends came to 16 bases.

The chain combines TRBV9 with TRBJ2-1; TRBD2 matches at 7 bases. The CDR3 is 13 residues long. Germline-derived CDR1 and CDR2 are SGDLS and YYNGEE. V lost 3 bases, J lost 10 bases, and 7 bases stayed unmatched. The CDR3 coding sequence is TGTGCCAGCAGCGGAAGCGGGACCAGGGAGCAGTTCTTC. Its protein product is CASSGSGTREQFF.

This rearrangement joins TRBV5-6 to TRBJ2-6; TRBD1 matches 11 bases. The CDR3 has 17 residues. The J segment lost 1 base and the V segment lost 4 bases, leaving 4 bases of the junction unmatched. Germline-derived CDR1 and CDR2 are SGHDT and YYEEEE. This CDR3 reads CASSKGQGESGANVLTF. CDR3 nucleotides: TGTGCCAGCAGCAAGGGACAGGGGGAGTCTGGGGCCAACGTCCTGACTTTC.

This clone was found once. The CDR3: CASSPLGLAGSQETQYF. The CDR3 bases are TGTGCCAGCAGCCCTCTGGGACTAGCGGGGAGCCAAGAGACCCAGTACTTC. The chain has TRBV6-2 or TRBV6-3 and TRBJ2-5; TRBD2 aligns across 13 bases. The CDR3 covers 17 residues. The V and J ends lost 6 bases and 1 base, in that order; junction bases with no gene match: 8. Per the germline V gene, CDR1 is MNHEY and CDR2 is SVGEGT.

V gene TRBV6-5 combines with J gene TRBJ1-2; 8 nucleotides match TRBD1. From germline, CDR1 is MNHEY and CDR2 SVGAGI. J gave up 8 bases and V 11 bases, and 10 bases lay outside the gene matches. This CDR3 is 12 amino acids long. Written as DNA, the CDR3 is TGTGCCCGAACCAAGGACAGGGCAGGCTACACCTTC. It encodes CARTKDRAGYTF.

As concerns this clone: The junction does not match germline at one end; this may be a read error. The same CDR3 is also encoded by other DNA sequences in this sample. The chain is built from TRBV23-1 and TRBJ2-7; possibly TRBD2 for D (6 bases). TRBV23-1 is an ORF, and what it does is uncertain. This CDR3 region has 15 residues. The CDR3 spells CASSRRGAPPGEQYF. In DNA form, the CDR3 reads TGCGCTAGCAGTCGGCGCGGGGCCCCCCCTGGCGAGCAGTACTTC.

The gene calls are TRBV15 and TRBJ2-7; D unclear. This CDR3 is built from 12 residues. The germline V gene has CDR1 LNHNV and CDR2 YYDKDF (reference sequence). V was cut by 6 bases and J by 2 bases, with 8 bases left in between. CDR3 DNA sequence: TGTGCCACCAGTACTGAGGCCTACGAGCAGTACTTC. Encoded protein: CATSTEAYEQYF.

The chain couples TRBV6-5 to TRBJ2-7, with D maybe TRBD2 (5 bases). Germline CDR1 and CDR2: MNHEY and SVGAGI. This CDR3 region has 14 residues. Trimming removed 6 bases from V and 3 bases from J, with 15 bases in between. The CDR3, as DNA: TGTGCCAGCAGCCAGGTTGACTATTTCTACGAGCAGTACTTC. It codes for CASSQVDYFYEQYF.

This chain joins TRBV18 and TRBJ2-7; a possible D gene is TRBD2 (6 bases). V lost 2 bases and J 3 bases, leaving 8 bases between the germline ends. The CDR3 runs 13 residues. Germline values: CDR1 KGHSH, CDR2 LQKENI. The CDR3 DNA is TGTGCCAGCTCACCAGTGGGGGGCTACGAGCAGTACTTC. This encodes CASSPVGGYEQYF.

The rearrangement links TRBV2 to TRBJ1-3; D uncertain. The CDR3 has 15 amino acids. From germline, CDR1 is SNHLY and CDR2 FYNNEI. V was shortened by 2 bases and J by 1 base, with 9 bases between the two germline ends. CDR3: CASSESRPSGNTIYF. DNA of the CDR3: TGTGCCAGCAGTGAATCCAGGCCTTCTGGAAACACCATATATTTT.

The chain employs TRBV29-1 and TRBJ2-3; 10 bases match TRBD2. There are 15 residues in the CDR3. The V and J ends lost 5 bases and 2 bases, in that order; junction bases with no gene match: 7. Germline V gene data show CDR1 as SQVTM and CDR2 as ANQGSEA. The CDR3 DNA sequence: TGCAGCGTTCCCTTCACTAGCGGGATCACAGATACGCAGTATTTT. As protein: CSVPFTSGITDTQYF.

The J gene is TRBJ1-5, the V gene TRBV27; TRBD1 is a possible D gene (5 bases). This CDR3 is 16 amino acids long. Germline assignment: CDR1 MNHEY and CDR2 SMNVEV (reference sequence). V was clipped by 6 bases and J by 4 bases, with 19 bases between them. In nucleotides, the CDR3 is TGTGCCAGCAGCAACCTAGGTCAGGGCCGAAATCAGCCCCAGCATTTT. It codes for CASSNLGQGRNQPQHF.